This T cell receptor (beta chain) was recovered during a study of cytomegalovirus exposure and HLA in healthy donors. Study-wide background: Of all 400 or so donors who were genotyped, 81% belonged to the Caucasian-associated ancestry cluster.

The PCR used 60 Vbeta and 13 Jbeta primers. Sequenced by immunoSEQ multiplex PCR; TCRdb stores in-frame clones only, minus some. Of 92,000 or so clones listed, less than 80% are singletons. Only a few counts were recorded for this clone. V was pared by 5 bases and J by 0 bases, with 6 bases of the junction left unmatched. This CDR3 is built from 15 residues. The germline V gene has CDR1 MDHEN and CDR2 SYDVKM. This receptor was identified in a woman aged 45-65 years in good health and CMV-seropositive. Material for sequencing was PBMCs. The rearrangement joins TRBV28 to TRBJ2-7, with 8 nucleotides matching TRBD1. The CDR3 DNA sequence: TGTGCCAGCAGTAAGCGGACAGGGCCCTCCTACGAGCAGTACTTC. Amino acids: CASSKRTGPSYEQYF.